What follows is one T cell receptor (beta chain) and its context. Its antigen specificity is not known. No much larger clonotype is one base removed from it; base qualities were not supplied. The CDR3 starts with the cysteine, ends with the phenylalanine, and has 15 residues. The kept DNA is CDR3 alone, 45 bases in frame from the first base. The junction shows trimming of 7 bases on V and 8 bases on J, and the gene matches do not reach 14 bases of it. CDR1 and CDR2, looked up from the germline V gene (reference sequence), are SGHKS and YYEKEE. Library generation was performed with PCR. Sequenced using an Illumina HiSeq 2500. To normalize quantification of the TCRbeta repertoire, the TCR libraries were built with molecular barcoding that relied on unique molecular identifiers. Through fastp at Q25 and MiXCR, TCRdb rebuilt clones from the public reads, retaining in-frame beta chains. All rows with the same CDR3 protein become a single entry with the most common DNA and genes. The sample data list around 400,000 distinct CDR3 sequences, and 11% of these were observed just once. The ten largest clones capture approximately 5% of the sample.

This entry belongs to a study of T-cell reconstitution after alpha-beta-depleted transplantation in children (TCRdb year 2016). The study in broad terms: Using TCR repertoire profiling, the study quantitatively followed how T-cell immune reconstitution unfolded in children after TCRalphabeta/CD19-depleted allogeneic hematopoietic cell transplantation.

The chain links TRBV5-5 with TRBJ1-2; 10 nucleotides in the junction match TRBD1. The source material was PBMCs from the stem cell graft donor, sampled from the stem cell graft. This receptor was taken from a human donor who donated a stem cell graft to a child with acute myeloid leukemia. The CDR3 reads as follows: CASAGTGVAGDGYTF. The nucleotides are TGTGCCAGCGCCGGGACAGGGGTTGCAGGCGACGGCTACACCTTC.